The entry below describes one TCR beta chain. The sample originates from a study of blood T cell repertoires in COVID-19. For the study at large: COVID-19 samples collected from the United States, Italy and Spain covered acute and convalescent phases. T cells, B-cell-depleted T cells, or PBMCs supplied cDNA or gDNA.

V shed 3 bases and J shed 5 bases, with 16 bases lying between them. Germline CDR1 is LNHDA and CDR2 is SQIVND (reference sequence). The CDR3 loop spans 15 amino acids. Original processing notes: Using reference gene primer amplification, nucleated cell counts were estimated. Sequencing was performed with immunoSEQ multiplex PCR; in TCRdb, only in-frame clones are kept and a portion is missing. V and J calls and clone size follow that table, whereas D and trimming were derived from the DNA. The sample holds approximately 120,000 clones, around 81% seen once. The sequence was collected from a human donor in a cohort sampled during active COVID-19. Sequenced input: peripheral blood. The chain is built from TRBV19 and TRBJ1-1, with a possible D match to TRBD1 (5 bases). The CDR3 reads CASSIRVVGGTEAFF. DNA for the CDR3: TGTGCCAGTAGTATCCGGGTCGTGGGGGGTACTGAAGCTTTCTTT.